The entry below describes one T cell receptor beta chain. These data belong to a study of cytomegalovirus exposure and HLA in healthy donors. PCR amplification relied on 60 Vbeta primers (plus 13 Jbeta primers). Sequenced by immunoSEQ multiplex PCR; TCRdb stores in-frame clones only, minus some. The sample records under 200,000 clones, around two thirds being singletons. CDR3 length: 13 amino acids. The germline gives CDR1 MGHDK, CDR2 SYGVNS. After removal of 8 bases from V and 7 bases from J, the junction contained 5 bases not matched to a gene. This TCR was sampled from a man aged 45 to 65 in good health and CMV-seronegative. This sequence joins TRBV25-1 and TRBJ1-2; 12 nucleotides match TRBD1. Specimen: PBMCs. In DNA, the CDR3 is TGTGCCAGCGGGGGACAGGGGGCGGGTGGCTACACCTTC. Its translation: CASGGQGAGGYTF.